This record covers a single TCR beta chain. Data came from immunoSEQ multiplex PCR; TCRdb stores just in-frame clones and leaves some out. The sample contains roughly 97,000 clones, 82% of which appear only once. These data originate in a study of T cell clones after liver transplantation. Overall study: In this trial, immunosuppression withdrawal was attempted within 2 years of liver transplant.

The CDR3 runs 15 residues. Germline V CDR1 and CDR2: LNHDA, SQIVND (reference sequence). The V gene end was trimmed by 7 bases and the J gene end by 2 bases; junction bases not matched to a gene: 3. The TCR sequence derives from a human donor who received a liver transplant. V gene TRBV19 combines with J gene TRBJ2-3, with 13 bases fitting TRBD2. Sequenced here: CD4+ T cells from blood, sampled before liver transplant. The CDR3 region has the DNA TGTGCCAGTACGGGACTAGCGGGGTACACAGATACGCAGTATTTT. Its protein is CASTGLAGYTDTQYF.